This T cell receptor (beta chain) is drawn from a study of response to subunit inactivated influenza vaccine. MiXCR, applied by TCRdb to the RT-PCR reads, yields one record per CDR3 protein. The data show almost 600,000 distinct CDR3 sequences, 12% to 15% seen once. This clonotype has ten or more counts. Its antigen is not known. J was trimmed by 0 bases and V by 5 bases; bases with no gene match: 0. Germline CDR1 is MNHEY and CDR2 is SMNVEV (reference sequence). The CDR3 contains 13 residues. Study results and limitations: Few new T cells, the authors suggested, are recruited by each seasonal influenza vaccination.

Sequenced material: PBMCs from blood, taken 11 to 12 days after vaccination. The chain has TRBV27 and TRBJ2-7; 8 bases fit TRBD1. The TCR originated in a man in his fifties who received an inactivated influenza vaccine. The chain's CDR3 is CASSGQGSYEQYF. CDR3 in DNA: TGTGCCAGCAGTGGACAGGGCTCCTACGAGCAGTACTTC.